A selection of T cell receptor beta chains follows, all from one sample in a study of cytomegalovirus exposure and HLA in healthy donors. Method: immunoSEQ multiplex PCR; TCRdb's copy keeps in-frame clones and lacks some. This table holds 150,000 to 200,000 clones, around 80% found once. Sequencing was performed on PBMCs. The receptor source for this set is a male donor in good health and CMV-seronegative. CDR3s include the opening cysteine and the closing phenylalanine or tryptophan. The order of the fields is V gene, clone size, CDR3 length, D gene, J gene, CDR3 protein, CDR3 DNA. A D gene is named only where the DNA matches it firmly. Clone size is not always given. Where it is, it says once, few, many or a class for expanded clones.

>TRBV5-1|-|14|-|TRBJ2-5
CASSLVPGEETQYF
TGCGCCAGCAGCTTGGTCCCCGGGGAAGAGACCCAGTACTTC
>TRBV2|-|15|TRBD1|TRBJ1-5
CASSTDRGLNQPQHF
TGTGCCAGCAGTACCGACAGGGGGCTCAATCAGCCCCAGCATTTT
>TRBV7-8|-|14|TRBD1|TRBJ2-7
CASSPLQGLREQYF
TGTGCCAGCAGCCCCCTACAGGGGCTGAGGGAGCAGTACTTC
>TRBV27|-|15|TRBD1|TRBJ1-5
CASSMGQLRNQPQHF
TGTGCCAGCAGTATGGGACAGCTACGCAATCAGCCCCAGCATTTT
>TRBV11-2|-|16|-|TRBJ1-2
CASSLEGHRANYGYTF
TGTGCCAGCAGCTTAGAAGGCCACAGAGCTAACTATGGCTACACCTTC
>TRBV7-9|-|16|TRBD2|TRBJ2-3
CASSHRTSGDGDTQYF
TGTGCCAGCAGCCACAGGACTAGCGGGGACGGAGATACGCAGTATTTT
>TRBV5-8|-|11|-|TRBJ2-5
CASSRRETQYF
TGTGCCAGCAGCCGCCGGGAGACCCAGTACTTC
>TRBV6-5|-|15|TRBD2|TRBJ2-5
CASSYLASGDETQYF
TGTGCCAGCAGTTACCTAGCTAGCGGGGATGAGACCCAGTACTTC
>TRBV6-1|once|14|-|TRBJ1-5
CASSVLASNQPQHF
TGTGCCAGCAGTGTTTTGGCCAGCAATCAGCCCCAGCATTTT
>TRBV18|-|15|-|TRBJ1-5
CASSLEVNSNQPQHF
TGTGCCAGCTCCCTCGAGGTAAATAGCAATCAGCCCCAGCATTTT
>TRBV10-3|-|16|TRBD1|TRBJ2-7
CAISESGGTGIGEQYF
TGTGCCATCAGTGAGTCGGGCGGGACAGGGATCGGCGAGCAGTACTTC
>TRBV7-2|-|15|-|TRBJ1-5
CASSFGPGINQPQHF
TGTGCCAGCAGCTTCGGCCCGGGGATCAATCAGCCCCAGCATTTT
>TRBV19|-|15|-|TRBJ2-2
CASSTTGSLHGELFF
TGTGCCAGTAGTACAACAGGGTCCCTACACGGGGAGCTGTTTTTT
>TRBV27|-|13|TRBD1|TRBJ2-1
CASTGTANNEQFF
TGTGCCAGCACCGGGACAGCGAACAATGAGCAGTTCTTC
>TRBV4-1|once|15|TRBD1|TRBJ1-2
CASSQLGQGNYGYTF
TGCGCCAGCAGCCAACTGGGACAGGGGAACTATGGCTACACCTTC
>TRBV10-2|few|16|TRBD2|TRBJ2-2
CASSEGGGALVGELFF
TGCGCCAGCAGTGAGGGCGGGGGGGCCTTAGTCGGGGAGCTGTTTTTT
>TRBV19|-|14|-|TRBJ1-5
CASSRGRNNQPQHF
TGTGCCAGTAGTCGTGGCAGAAACAATCAGCCCCAGCATTTT
>TRBV30|-|15|TRBD2|TRBJ2-3
CAFHPAGALGDTQYF
TGTGCCTTCCACCCAGCGGGGGCTTTAGGAGATACGCAGTATTTT
>TRBV2|-|14|-|TRBJ1-5
CASSEGGGNQPQHF
TGTGCCAGCAGTGAGGGGGGGGGCAATCAGCCCCAGCATTTT
>TRBV7-2|-|15|TRBD1|TRBJ1-4
CASSPGRDRNEKLFF
TGTGCCAGCAGCCCTGGCCGGGACAGGAACGAAAAACTGTTTTTT
>TRBV30|-|13|-|TRBJ1-1
CAWSSTGPGGAFF
TGTGCCTGGAGCTCTACAGGCCCAGGAGGGGCTTTCTTT
>TRBV5-1|-|19|TRBD2|TRBJ2-5
CASSLGLAGGVAYQETQYF
TGCGCCAGCAGCTTGGGGCTAGCGGGGGGCGTGGCGTACCAAGAGACCCAGTACTTC
>TRBV7-2|-|14|-|TRBJ2-2
CASSPSVNTGELFF
TGTGCCAGCAGCCCCTCCGTGAACACCGGGGAGCTGTTTTTT
>TRBV7-2|-|14|TRBD1|TRBJ2-7
CASRDRVGSYEQYF
TGTGCCAGCAGGGACAGGGTTGGTTCCTACGAGCAGTACTTC
>TRBV6-5|-|13|-|TRBJ1-2
CASSYSGLSGYTF
TGTGCCAGCAGTTACTCGGGCCTTTCGGGCTACACCTTC
>TRBV5-6|-|15|-|TRBJ1-2
CASSLEQGANYGYTF
TGTGCCAGCAGCTTGGAACAGGGCGCGAACTATGGCTACACCTTC
>TRBV11-2|-|13|TRBD1|TRBJ1-2
CASSRDRNYGYTF
TGTGCCAGCAGCCGGGACAGGAACTATGGCTACACCTTC
>TRBV20-1|-|11|-|TRBJ2-7
CSATPIGEQYF
TGCAGTGCTACCCCAATCGGCGAGCAGTACTTC
>TRBV9|-|15|-|TRBJ2-7
CASSFRQDPNYEQYF
TGTGCCAGCAGCTTTCGACAGGACCCCAACTACGAGCAGTACTTC
>TRBV7-6|-|14|-|TRBJ1-1
CASSLGAGRTEAFF
TGTGCCAGCAGCTTAGGGGCAGGGAGGACTGAAGCTTTCTTT
>TRBV4-1|-|14|TRBD1|TRBJ2-1
CASGRQGSNNEQFF
TGCGCCAGCGGCCGACAGGGCTCGAACAATGAGCAGTTCTTC
>TRBV7-6|-|16|-|TRBJ1-5
CASSLGGTGSNQPQHF
TGTGCCAGCAGCTTAGGGGGAACAGGGAGCAATCAGCCCCAGCATTTT
>TRBV10-1|once|15|TRBD1|TRBJ2-1
CASSGGTGPYNEQFF
TGCGCCAGCAGTGGCGGGACAGGGCCCTACAATGAGCAGTTCTTC
>TRBV25-1|few|15|-|TRBJ1-4
CASSDPTGQNEKLFF
TGTGCCAGCAGTGATCCCACAGGGCAGAATGAAAAACTGTTTTTT
>TRBV4-1|-|14|-|TRBJ2-7
CASSQVGTTYEQYF
TGCGCCAGCAGCCAAGTGGGGACAACATACGAGCAGTACTTC
>TRBV5-1|-|17|-|TRBJ1-3
CASSHLPGHGTGNTIYF
TGCGCCAGCAGTCACTTACCGGGACATGGGACTGGAAACACCATATATTTT
>TRBV5-6|-|16|TRBD1|TRBJ1-1
CASSPGTGTMNTEAFF
TGTGCCAGCAGCCCGGGGACAGGGACCATGAACACTGAAGCTTTCTTT
>TRBV7-8|once|15|-|TRBJ1-1
CASRLSGMMNTEAFF
TGTGCCAGCAGACTATCAGGGATGATGAACACTGAAGCTTTCTTT
>TRBV7-2|once|17|TRBD1|TRBJ1-3
CASSLESGQSSGNTIYF
TGTGCCAGCAGCTTAGAGTCGGGACAGAGCTCTGGAAACACCATATATTTT
>TRBV5-4|-|17|TRBD1|TRBJ1-6
CASRGQGPLSYNSPLHF
TGTGCCAGCAGGGGACAGGGGCCCCTCTCCTATAATTCACCCCTCCACTTT
>TRBV29-1|-|13|TRBD1|TRBJ1-4
CSAFGTGGEKLFF
TGCAGCGCCTTCGGGACAGGGGGGGAAAAACTGTTTTTT
>TRBV6-1|once|12|-|TRBJ1-2
CASSEGVYGYTF
TGTGCCAGCAGTGAAGGAGTCTATGGCTACACCTTC
>TRBV19|-|14|-|TRBJ2-5
CASSKDRHQETQYF
TGTGCCAGTAGTAAGGACAGACACCAAGAGACCCAGTACTTC
>TRBV19|-|14|TRBD1|TRBJ2-7
CASSKAGGTYEQYF
TGTGCCAGTAGTAAGGCAGGGGGCACCTACGAGCAGTACTTC
>TRBV29-1|-|14|TRBD1|TRBJ1-5
CSVSWTGDNQPQHF
TGCAGCGTTAGTTGGACAGGGGACAATCAGCCCCAGCATTTT
>TRBV7-8|once|17|TRBD2|TRBJ2-3
CASSQAGPGLEIDTQYF
TGTGCCAGCAGTCAAGCAGGACCGGGACTAGAAATAGATACGCAGTATTTT
>TRBV7-9|-|15|TRBD2|TRBJ2-7
CASSLRTSGSEEQYF
TGTGCCAGCAGCTTACGGACTAGCGGGAGCGAGGAGCAGTACTTC
>TRBV6-6|-|15|-|TRBJ1-2
CASSKTDRNSYGYTF
TGTGCCAGCAGTAAAACGGACAGAAACTCCTATGGCTACACCTTC
>TRBV5-5|-|15|TRBD1|TRBJ2-3
CASSWTGGRTDTQYF
TGTGCCAGCAGCTGGACAGGGGGCCGCACAGATACGCAGTATTTT
>TRBV5-1|-|15|-|TRBJ2-7
CASSLGSGNSYEQYF
TGCGCCAGCAGCTTGGGATCGGGGAACTCCTACGAGCAGTACTTC
>TRBV7-8|-|14|-|TRBJ1-4
CASSPSSQGEKLFF
TGTGCCAGCAGCCCCAGCTCTCAGGGAGAAAAACTGTTTTTT
>TRBV19|-|15|-|TRBJ2-1
CASSISVRKGDEQFF
TGTGCCAGTAGTATTAGCGTTAGGAAGGGGGATGAGCAGTTCTTC
>TRBV10-1|-|13|TRBD1|TRBJ2-7
CASSRDRGYEQYF
TGCGCCAGCAGCCGGGACAGGGGATACGAGCAGTACTTC
>TRBV11-1|-|16|-|TRBJ2-3
CASSLAFTGAQDTQYF
TGTGCCAGCAGCTTAGCTTTCACAGGCGCTCAAGATACGCAGTATTTT
>TRBV18|-|17|-|TRBJ1-5
CASSPNDPTGGGQPQHF
TGTGCCAGCTCCCCAAACGATCCGACGGGGGGCGGTCAGCCCCAGCATTTT
>TRBV6-1|-|16|-|TRBJ1-2
CASSKGPQQANYGYTF
TGTGCCAGCAGTAAAGGGCCACAACAGGCTAACTATGGCTACACCTTC
>TRBV29-1|-|13|-|TRBJ2-7
CSVYRRYSYEQYF
TGCAGCGTTTACAGGAGATACTCCTACGAGCAGTACTTC
>TRBV4-3|-|14|-|TRBJ2-1
CASATSGGVYEQFF
TGCGCCAGCGCAACCTCCGGAGGGGTATATGAGCAGTTCTTC
>TRBV27|-|15|TRBD1|TRBJ1-2
CASSRGTGGGYGYTF
TGTGCCAGCAGTCGAGGGACAGGGGGCGGGTATGGCTACACCTTC
>TRBV10-2|-|15|TRBD1|TRBJ1-3
CASGDRANSGNTIYF
TGCGCCAGCGGGGACAGGGCAAACTCTGGAAACACCATATATTTT